The source of this T cell receptor beta chain is a study of identical twins. Overall study findings and caveats: Out-of-frame alpha sequences common to twins were enriched for low generation probability. Possibly, invariant MAIT and iNKT cells partly confounded zero-insertion analyses. In monozygotic twins, models underestimated the sharing of out-of-frame TCR alpha. Insertions were fewer in abundant cord blood beta clonotypes, whereas memory repertoires showed none of this pattern.

About this clonotype: Antigen unknown.

TCRdb ran MiXCR on the 5' RACE reads and lists one entry per CDR3 protein. Among about 390,000 distinct CDR3 sequences listed, 9% to 10% were seen once. Germline V gene lookup returns CDR1 SGHRS and CDR2 YFSETQ. V lost 4 bases and J 5 bases, leaving 16 bases between the germline ends. This CDR3 spans 15 amino acids. The clonotype was recovered from a woman between 50 and 59 years old in good health. The sample consisted of naive T cells sorted from blood. V is TRBV5-1 and J is TRBJ2-1; D is unclear. In DNA, the CDR3 is TGCGCCAGCAGCCAGCCCCACGCCCCCCACAATGAGCAGTTCTTC. It encodes CASSQPHAPHNEQFF.